This TCR beta chain was identified during a study of Tregs in tolerant kidney transplant recipients. The study, taken as a whole, reports: In tolerant patients, donor-specific Tregs outgrew total Tregs, suggesting antigen-driven expansion. Nucleotide sequences could not be compared across some patients' samples due to primer changes.

V lost 2 bases and J lost 3, with 12 bases in between. Per the germline V gene, CDR1 is SGHRS and CDR2 is YFSETQ. The CDR3 is 15 amino acids. As concerns this clone: As yet, its antigen is unknown. The DNA ends 3 residues before the CDR3 does, and the rest of the CDR3 is filled in from the germline J gene.

The assay was immunoSEQ multiplex PCR, and TCRdb's table has in-frame clones only and misses some. Here the sample table reports roughly 48,000 clones. This specimen consisted of CD4+ T cells from blood, obtained before the transplant. This TCR came from a human donor who received a combined kidney and bone marrow transplant. The chain employs TRBV5-1 and TRBJ1-5; perhaps TRBD1 as D (6 bases). The part of the CDR3 DNA that was read is TGCGCCAGCAGCTTACAGGGTGCTGACAATCAGCCC. Its protein is CASSLQGADNQP. The full CDR3 is CASSLQGADNQPQHF.